The T cell receptor (beta chain) under discussion was sequenced for a study of graft-versus-host responses after intestinal transplantation. Findings and limits, study-wide: GvH clones appeared in recipient marrow, some first in ileum or blood.

This CDR3 comprises 14 residues. The ends were cut back, 2 bases at V and 0 bases at J, with 8 bases in the middle. Germline V gene data show CDR1 as WSHSY and CDR2 as SAAADI. In regard to this clone: What it binds is unknown.

Data came from immunoSEQ multiplex PCR; TCRdb stores just in-frame clones and leaves some out. Of 65,000 to 90,000 clones in the sample, approximately 90% were seen once. This TCR was sampled from a human donor who was the organ donor for an intestinal transplant. The sample consisted of unstimulated CD8+ T cells sorted from spleen or lymph node cells, taken before transplant. The chain recombines TRBV10-2 with TRBJ2-7; TRBD1 is a possible D gene (5 bases). The CDR3 DNA follows: TGCGCCAGCAGTGAGGCTGGGGCCTCCTACGAGCAGTACTTC. Translating gives CASSEAGASYEQYF.